Detailed here is one T cell receptor (beta chain). Germline V gene sequence: CDR1 SGDLS, CDR2 YYNGEE. Trimming shortened V by 0 bases and J by 6 bases, and 17 bases separated the two germline ends. The CDR3 is made up of 16 amino acids. The data are from a study of Ad26.COV2.S vaccination and SARS-CoV-2 variants. Study at large: Into the muscle, Ad26.COV2.S was dosed once or twice, 56 days apart.

Sequencing used immunoSEQ multiplex PCR; TCRdb keeps in-frame clones, though not all of them. The sample carries roughly 510,000 clones, around nine tenths recorded once. Noted treatment: roughly 18 received Ad26.COV2.S at low or high dose, single or two shots; 5 received placebo; per-sample allocation not given. Vaccine and placebo recipients were sampled on day 63 after the first injection. The sample here was peripheral blood, taken in a trial of Ad26.COV2.S vaccine versus placebo. The origin of this receptor is a person between 18 and 65 years old who received the Ad26.COV2.S COVID-19 vaccine or a placebo. The chain has TRBV9 and TRBJ2-3; no reliable D call. Here the CDR3 reads CASSVAGSVGVDTQYF. CDR3 nucleotides: TGTGCCAGCAGCGTAGCTGGGTCAGTTGGAGTGGATACGCAGTATTTT.